The 21 T cell receptor beta chains below were found in one sample sequenced in a study of naive and memory T cell subsets. An oligonucleotide containing a UMI was ligated to the 3' end of TCR cDNA. Ligated cDNA underwent four rounds of PCR with nested alpha and beta constant region primers and SP2. MiXCR was run by TCRdb on the 5' RACE reads, yielding one entry per CDR3 protein. The sample includes roughly 48,000 distinct CDR3 sequences, about 4.8% seen only once; the top ten take about 0.8%. The receptors derive from a female donor in good health.

This clonotype was seen at least ten times. The rearrangement links TRBV27 to TRBJ2-7; 9 positions match TRBD1. The CDR3 is made up of 15 amino acids. J lost 0 bases, V lost 5 bases, and 5 bases had no gene match. The V gene's germline CDR1 is MNHEY and CDR2 SMNVEV (reference sequence). The CDR3 here is CASSGDREFSYEQYF. The DNA for the CDR3 is TGTGCCAGCAGTGGGGACAGGGAGTTCTCCTACGAGCAGTACTTC.

This clonotype has ten or more counts. The chain combines TRBV7-2 with TRBJ1-6; D is unclear. Germline CDR1 is SGHTA and CDR2 is FQGNSA. Deletions cut 2 bases from V and 14 bases from J, with 10 bases between. The CDR3 has 12 residues. This chain's CDR3 is CASSLFTGTLHF. The CDR3 DNA sequence: TGTGCCAGCAGCTTATTTACGGGGACCCTCCACTTT.

This clonotype was observed at least ten times. This chain uses TRBV6-5 with TRBJ1-5, with D tentatively TRBD1 (6 bases). Between the trimmed V and J ends, which lost 6 bases and 0 bases, there was a span of 12 bases. The CDR3 has 15 residues. CDR1 MNHEY and CDR2 SVGAGI come from the germline V gene. The CDR3 protein is CASRVGGYSNQPQHF. DNA of the CDR3: TGTGCCAGCAGGGTGGGGGGCTATAGCAATCAGCCCCAGCATTTT.

This clonotype occurred many times. V is TRBV6-5 and J is TRBJ1-1; the D gene is possibly TRBD1 (6 bases). The CDR3 extends over 12 amino acids. Trimming cost V 3 bases and J 7 bases, with 9 bases left between them. CDR1 MNHEY and CDR2 SVGAGI come from the germline V gene. The CDR3 region is CASSYGQHEAFF. DNA for the CDR3: TGTGCCAGCAGTTATGGACAGCATGAAGCTTTCTTT.

The J gene is TRBJ2-7, the V gene TRBV5-5; 7 nucleotides align to TRBD2. The length of the CDR3 is 15 residues. The germline V gene encodes CDR1 SGHKS and CDR2 YYEKEE (reference sequence). Trimming took 0 bases from V and 7 from J; bases not matched to a gene: 10. This CDR3 is CASSLGGGGLREQYF. The DNA of the CDR3 is TGTGCCAGCAGCTTGGGGGGGGGAGGGCTTCGAGAGCAGTACTTC.

Many counts were recorded for this clonotype. V gene TRBV28 combines with J gene TRBJ1-1; no reliable D call. CDR1 is MDHEN, CDR2 SYDVKM, per germline. The V gene lost 1 base and the J gene lost 1 base, with 13 bases spanning the gap. This CDR3 region has 16 residues. The CDR3 DNA reads TGTGCCAGCAGTTTATTGGAAAGCTTCGGGAACACTGAAGCTTTCTTT. It codes for CASSLLESFGNTEAFF.

In this sample, this clonotype turned up many times. The J gene is TRBJ1-1, the V gene TRBV10-1; no firm D call. The CDR3 has 14 residues. Germline CDR1 WNHNN, CDR2 SYGVQD (reference sequence). With 5 bases removed from V and 4 bases from J, the gap between germline ends came to 14 bases. DNA for the CDR3: TGCGCCAGCAGTTTTCGGGGATCGATCACTGAAGCTTTCTTT. Translated: CASSFRGSITEAFF.

This chain connects TRBV6-1 to TRBJ2-3; D is ambiguous. From germline, CDR1 is MNHNS and CDR2 SASEGT. There are 13 residues in the CDR3. Between the trimmed V and J ends, which lost 7 bases and 1 base, there was a span of 9 bases. The CDR3 bases are TGTGCCAGCATCCGACGGGGCACAGATACGCAGTATTTT. It codes for CASIRRGTDTQYF.

This clonotype occurred a few times. This chain joins TRBV24-1 and TRBJ2-3; a possible D gene is TRBD2 (5 bases). From germline, CDR1 is KGHDR and CDR2 SFDVKD. CDR3 size: 16 residues. V was shortened by 4 bases and J by 3 bases, with 16 bases between the two germline ends. In DNA form, the CDR3 reads TGTGCCACCAGTGACACTGGACGGGGTACAACAGATACGCAGTATTTT. This translates into CATSDTGRGTTDTQYF.

This clonotype was seen repeatedly, ten times or more. The chain recombines TRBV6-2 or TRBV6-3 with TRBJ2-1; 8 positions agree with TRBD2. The CDR3 runs to 15 residues. The V segment lost 0 bases and the J segment 4 bases; nucleotides outside the gene matches: 2. Per germline, CDR1 MNHEY and CDR2 SVGEGT. CDR3 coding DNA: TGTGCCAGCAGTTACTCAAGCGGGAGTTACAATGAGCAGTTCTTC. This sequence encodes CASSYSSGSYNEQFF.

This clonotype was recorded at least ten times. The chain combines TRBV7-8 with TRBJ2-1; 9 bases are a match to TRBD2. After removal of 5 bases from V and 5 bases from J, the junction contained 10 bases not matched to a gene. The CDR3 runs 16 residues. In germline, CDR1 is SGHVS, CDR2 FQNEAQ. The CDR3 bases are TGTGCCAGCAGCCCCTGGACTAGCGTTATGAACAATGAGCAGTTCTTC. It codes for CASSPWTSVMNNEQFF.

In the case of this clonotype: One junction end disagrees with the germline gene, perhaps due to a read error. The chain joins TRBV7-7 to TRBJ2-3; 9 nucleotides match TRBD1. The CDR3 sequence is 17 residues long. Germline CDR1 reads SSHAT; CDR2 reads FNYEAQ (reference sequence). DNA of the CDR3: TGTGCTAGCAGCTTAGAGGGACAGGGTCAGGCGACAGATACGCAGTATTTT. Encoded protein: CASSLEGQGQATDTQYF.

In its sample, this clonotype was seen many times. Here the CDR3 reads CASSLRTGRTDTQYF. The DNA for the CDR3 is TGTGCCAGCAGTTTAAGGACAGGGAGGACAGATACGCAGTATTTT. V is TRBV12-3 or TRBV12-4 and J is TRBJ2-3; 8 nucleotides agree with TRBD1. The CDR3 covers 15 residues. V was clipped by 2 bases and J by 3 bases; unmatched bases: 4.

The sample holds many counts of this clonotype. This chain links TRBV7-3 with TRBJ2-6; no definite D call. Germline values: CDR1 SGHTA, CDR2 FQGTGA. V shed 1 base and J shed 1 base, with 8 bases lying between them. The CDR3 spans 16 residues. CDR3 DNA: TGTGCCAGCAGCTTAAAATCAGTATCTGGGGCCAACGTCCTGACTTTC. Translation gives CASSLKSVSGANVLTF.

This clonotype was recorded many times. The genes are TRBV15 and TRBJ2-1; D not certain. V was trimmed by 0 bases and J by 9 bases, leaving 9 bases between them. Germline-derived CDR1 and CDR2 are LNHNV and YYDKDF (reference sequence). This CDR3 contains 13 residues. CDR3 region: CATSRDTWGEQFF. The CDR3 bases are TGTGCCACCAGCAGAGATACGTGGGGTGAGCAGTTCTTC.

The gene calls are TRBV13 and TRBJ1-1; D unresolved. This CDR3 region has 17 residues. V lost 1 base to trimming and J lost 5 bases, with 20 bases between them. CDR1 and CDR2 from the germline V gene are PRHDT and FYEKMQ (reference sequence). The CDR3 DNA sequence: TGTGCCAGCAGCTTAGTTTTTTCATCCGGGTGGAAAACTGAAGCTTTCTTT. This encodes CASSLVFSSGWKTEAFF. Looking up the rest from reference TRBV13 and TRBJ1-1 gives the full variable domain: AAGVIQSPRHLIKEKRETATLKCYPIPRHDTVYWYQQGPGQDPQFLISFYEKMQSDKGSIPDRFSAQQFSDYHSELNMSSLELGDSALYFCASSLVFSSGWKTEAFFGQGTRLTVV.

This clonotype was counted at least ten times. This chain links TRBV7-2 with TRBJ2-7, with TRBD1 matching 8 bases. CDR1 is SGHTA and CDR2 is FQGNSA in the germline V gene. The CDR3 totals 17 residues. Trimming cost V 5 bases and J 4 bases; bases outside gene matches: 16. CDR3 nucleotides: TGTGCCAGCAGCGCCCCGGGACAGGCTCTCGTGCCTTACGAGCAGTACTTC. Its translation is CASSAPGQALVPYEQYF.

This clonotype was seen ten or more times. This sequence joins TRBV6-2 or TRBV6-3 and TRBJ2-7; unclear D gene. The germline CDR1 and CDR2 sequences are MNHEY and SVGEGT. V lost 7 bases and J lost 7, with 11 bases in between. The CDR3 is made up of 11 amino acids. CDR3 residues: CASTWIGEQYF. The CDR3 bases are TGTGCCAGCACCTGGATCGGGGAGCAGTACTTC.

This clonotype was recorded at least ten times. The chain carries TRBV29-1 and TRBJ2-7; weak D call: TRBD1 (5 bases). Deletions cut 5 bases from V and 6 bases from J, with 17 bases between. Germline values: CDR1 SQVTM, CDR2 ANQGSEA. The CDR3 is 13 residues long. For the CDR3, the DNA is TGCAGCGTTCGGTTTGGGGCAACGGGCGAGCAGTACTTC. As protein: CSVRFGATGEQYF.

The V gene is TRBV29-1, the J gene TRBJ1-1, with a possible D match to TRBD1 (5 bases). Germline CDR1 reads SQVTM; CDR2 reads ANQGSEA. This CDR3 has 12 amino acids. V lost 2 bases to trimming and J lost 7 bases, with 11 bases between them. The CDR3 loop reads CSVERGEGEAFF. The CDR3 region has the DNA TGCAGCGTTGAACGGGGGGAGGGTGAAGCTTTCTTT.

The rearrangement uses TRBV6-5 and TRBJ2-3, with 9 bases identical to TRBD1. With 2 bases clipped from V and 6 bases from J, the junction kept 6 bases outside the gene matches. CDR3 length: 15 residues. Per germline, CDR1 MNHEY and CDR2 SVGAGI. CDR3 amino acids: CASSYRTGVTDTQYF. The DNA of the CDR3 is TGTGCCAGCAGTTACCGGACAGGGGTAACTGATACGCAGTATTTT.